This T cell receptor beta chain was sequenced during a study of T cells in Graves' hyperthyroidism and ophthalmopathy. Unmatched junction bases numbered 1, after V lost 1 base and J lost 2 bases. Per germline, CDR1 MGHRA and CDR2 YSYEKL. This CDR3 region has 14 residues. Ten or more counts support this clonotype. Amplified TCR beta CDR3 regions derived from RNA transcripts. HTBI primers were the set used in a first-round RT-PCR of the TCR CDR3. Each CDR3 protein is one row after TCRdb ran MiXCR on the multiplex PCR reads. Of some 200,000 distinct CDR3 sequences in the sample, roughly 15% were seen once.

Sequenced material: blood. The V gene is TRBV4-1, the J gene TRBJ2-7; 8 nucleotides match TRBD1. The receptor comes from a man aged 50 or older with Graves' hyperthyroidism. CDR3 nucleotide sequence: TGCGCCAGCAGCCAAGCGGACAGGGCCTACGAGCAGTACTTC. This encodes CASSQADRAYEQYF.